This is a list of T cell receptor beta chains from one sample in a study of blood T cell repertoires in COVID-19. Here immunoSEQ multiplex PCR was the method, and the copy in TCRdb shows in-frame clones only, minus some. The sample carries some 220,000 clones, around 91% recorded once. Sequencing was done on a sample of PBMCs or T cells enriched from blood (not recorded which). All receptors come from a woman between 18 and 29 years old in a cohort exposed to, infected with or recovered from COVID-19 (not recorded which). Each CDR3 is given with its conserved first and last residue. The order of the fields is clone size, D gene, J gene, V gene, CDR3 length, CDR3 protein, CDR3 DNA. D genes are given only for firm matches. Clone size is stated in some rows and not others, as once, few, many or a class when expanded.

NA NA TRBJ2-1 TRBV12-3/TRBV12-4 13 CASSGRGGNEQFF TGTGCCAGCAGTGGAAGGGGTGGCAATGAGCAGTTCTTC
NA NA TRBJ1-6 TRBV6-1 17 CASSEVGESSYNSPLHF TGTGCCAGCAGTGAAGTTGGAGAGAGCTCCTATAATTCACCCCTCCACTTT
NA TRBD1 TRBJ1-1 TRBV5-1 15 CASSWDRGPVTEAFF TGCGCCAGCAGCTGGGACAGGGGGCCGGTAACTGAAGCTTTCTTT
NA TRBD1 TRBJ2-1 TRBV7-6 16 CASSSPSGQGSTEQFF TGTGCCAGCAGCTCCCCCTCGGGACAGGGCTCCACTGAGCAGTTCTTC
once TRBD1 TRBJ1-1 TRBV3-1/TRBV3-2 16 CASSRHQMTGKTEAFF TGTGCCAGCAGCCGCCACCAAATGACAGGGAAAACTGAAGCTTTCTTT
NA NA TRBJ2-2 TRBV11-1 15 CASSGGLPRPGELFF TGTGCCAGCAGCGGGGGACTCCCAAGGCCCGGGGAGCTGTTTTTT
NA TRBD1 TRBJ1-4 TRBV5-1 20 CASSFSVRQGSGVGNEKLFF TGCGCCAGCAGCTTTTCCGTCAGACAGGGATCGGGGGTCGGTAATGAAAAACTGTTTTTT
NA NA TRBJ2-5 TRBV27 14 CASSPSIGLETQYF TGTGCCAGCAGTCCGTCTATTGGACTTGAGACCCAGTACTTC
once TRBD2 TRBJ2-7 TRBV5-6 14 CASSWGTSVYEQYF TGTGCCAGCAGCTGGGGGACTAGCGTGTACGAGCAGTACTTC
NA NA TRBJ1-2 TRBV5-1 13 CASSSDTTYGYTF TGCGCCAGCAGCTCGGACACCACCTATGGCTACACCTTC
NA TRBD1 TRBJ1-4 TRBV27 17 CASSLRTGGTTNEKLFF TGTGCCAGCAGTCTAAGGACAGGGGGTACAACTAATGAAAAACTGTTTTTT
NA NA TRBJ2-1 TRBV15 11 CATSRDYEQFF TGTGCCACCAGCAGGGACTATGAGCAGTTCTTC
NA TRBD2 TRBJ2-1 TRBV5-4 20 CASSRTPTSGGARPYNEQFF TGTGCCAGCAGCCGAACCCCGACTAGCGGGGGGGCCAGACCCTACAATGAGCAGTTCTTC
NA NA TRBJ1-1 TRBV11-3 12 CASSLGGPEAFF TGTGCCAGCAGCTTAGGCGGGCCTGAAGCTTTCTTT
NA NA TRBJ1-5 TRBV28 11 CASSPDRPQHF TGTGCCAGCAGTCCTGACAGACCACAGCATTTT
NA NA TRBJ1-3 TRBV14 15 CASSPNLGPGNTIYF TGTGCCAGCAGCCCGAACTTGGGGCCTGGAAACACCATATATTTT
NA NA TRBJ1-2 TRBV28 14 CASSLEGSDYGYTF TGTGCCAGCAGTTTAGAGGGTTCGGACTATGGCTACACCTTC